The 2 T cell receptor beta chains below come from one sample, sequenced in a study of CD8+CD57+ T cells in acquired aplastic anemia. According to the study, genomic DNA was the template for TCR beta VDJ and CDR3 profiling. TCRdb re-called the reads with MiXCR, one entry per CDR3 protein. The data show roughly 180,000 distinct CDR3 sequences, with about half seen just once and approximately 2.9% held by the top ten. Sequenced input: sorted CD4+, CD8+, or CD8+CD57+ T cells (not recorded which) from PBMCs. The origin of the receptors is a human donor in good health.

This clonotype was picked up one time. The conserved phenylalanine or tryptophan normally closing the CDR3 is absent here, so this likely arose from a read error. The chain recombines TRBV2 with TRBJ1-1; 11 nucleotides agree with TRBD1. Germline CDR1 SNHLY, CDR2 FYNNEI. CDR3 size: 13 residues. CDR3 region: CASRGQGGTEAFL. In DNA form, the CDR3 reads TGTGCCAGCAGGGGACAGGGGGGGACTGAGGCTTTCCTT.

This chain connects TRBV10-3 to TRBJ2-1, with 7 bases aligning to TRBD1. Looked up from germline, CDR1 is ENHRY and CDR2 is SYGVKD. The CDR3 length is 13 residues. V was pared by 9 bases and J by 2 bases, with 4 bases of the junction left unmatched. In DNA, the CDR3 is TGTGCCATTGGGACAGCCACCTACAATGAGCAGTTCTTC. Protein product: CAIGTATYNEQFF.